The sequence of this T cell receptor beta chain was determined in a study of regulatory T cells in long-lasting Graves disease. As for the study in general: More than 5 years of antithyroid drugs with positive TSH receptor antibodies defined persistent Graves' disease. Study-wide results and limits: A reduction in accuracy may have resulted from the small sample size. Persistent cases of Graves' showed reduced TCR diversity relative to newly diagnosed patients.

Time point defined: persistent/refractory GD, antithyroid drugs over 5 years with positive TRAb. The TCR library was prepared using RNA isolated from PBMCs. This clonotype was recorded at least ten times. What it binds is not known. In building TCR beta libraries, iRepertoire HTBI primers were used together with Arm-PCR of CDR3 regions. Each CDR3 protein gets one entry after TCRdb re-called the multiplex PCR reads with MiXCR. This repertoire shows under 450,000 distinct CDR3 sequences, around 23% found once; its top ten account for 25% to 30%. The CDR3 contains 18 residues. After removal of 5 bases from V and 0 bases from J, the junction contained 15 bases not matched to a gene. CDR1 MDHEN and CDR2 SYDVKM come from the germline V gene.

This TCR derives from a woman in her 40s with Graves disease. The V gene is TRBV28, the J gene TRBJ1-1; 7 nucleotides agree with TRBD1. The material was peripheral blood mononuclear cells (PBMCs), obtained when the disease was refractory, from a patient treated with antithyroid drugs. In nucleotides, the CDR3 is TGTGCCAGCAGTCTTAGACAGGGATCCTCCCTCATGAACACTGAAGCTTTCTTT. As protein: CASSLRQGSSLMNTEAFF.